These 9 T cell receptor beta chains were sequenced from one sample in a study of T cell changes during pregnancy in multiple sclerosis. Repertoires were generated with immunoSEQ multiplex PCR, while TCRdb's copy carries only in-frame clones and drops some. The data hold roughly 30,000 clones, with about nine tenths observed a single time. The material sequenced was CD4+ T cells from peripheral blood mononuclear cells, taken in the first trimester of pregnancy. These receptors all come from a female donor in good health, enrolled as a control in a pregnancy study.

The V call is TRBV28, the J call TRBJ2-3, with D hard to call. Germline assignment: CDR1 MDHEN and CDR2 SYDVKM. V gave up 7 bases and J gave up 4 bases, with 9 bases separating them. This CDR3 region has 12 residues. DNA for the CDR3: TGTGCCAGCACAGATCGGGCAGATACGCAGTATTTT. Translation gives CASTDRADTQYF.

V and J are TRBV21-1 and TRBJ2-7; TRBD1, the table's D call, lacks a check against the DNA. TRBV21-1 is a pseudogene. This CDR3 is 8 amino acids long. The chain's CDR3 is CASSKAYF. Here the CDR3 DNA reads TGTGCCAGCAGCAAGGCATACTTC.

V gene TRBV6-5 combines with J gene TRBJ2-1; 10 nucleotides agree with TRBD2. The CDR3 runs to 15 residues. The germline gives CDR1 MNHEY, CDR2 SVGAGI. Germline trimming cut 0 bases from V and 5 bases from J; bases unmatched to any gene: 1. The CDR3 loop is CASSYSGTSDNEQFF. CDR3 nucleotides: TGTGCCAGCAGTTACTCAGGGACTAGCGACAATGAGCAGTTCTTC.

The chain recombines TRBV15 with TRBJ1-5, with 8 bases aligning to TRBD1. V lost 8 bases to trimming and J lost 6 bases; unmatched junction nucleotides: 6. The CDR3 totals 13 residues. The germline V gene encodes CDR1 LNHNV and CDR2 YYDKDF (reference sequence). The CDR3 loop is CATFSGGIQPQHF. In nucleotides, the CDR3 is TGTGCCACCTTCTCAGGGGGCATTCAGCCCCAGCATTTT.

This clone occurred once. The chain joins TRBV5-6 to TRBJ2-1; the D gene is possibly TRBD1 (6 bases). CDR3 length: 14 amino acids. Trimming cost V 2 bases and J 1 base, with 7 bases left between them. The germline V gene has CDR1 SGHDT and CDR2 YYEEEE. CDR3 sequence reads: CASSFDRSYNEQFF. CDR3 DNA sequence: TGTGCCAGCAGCTTTGACAGGTCCTACAATGAGCAGTTCTTC.

This chain links TRBV19 with TRBJ2-7, with TRBD1 identical over 9 bases. The V and J ends lost 3 bases and 0 bases, in that order; junction bases with no gene match: 6. Germline CDR1 reads LNHDA; CDR2 reads SQIVND (reference sequence). There are 16 residues in the CDR3. This CDR3 is CASSIIGGQGSYEQYF. The CDR3 DNA reads TGTGCCAGTAGTATTATAGGGGGACAGGGCTCCTACGAGCAGTACTTC.

The DNA of the CDR3 is TGTGCCAGCAGCTTAGGGGCAGTCGATCCCCTCCACTTT. This translates into CASSLGAVDPLHF. This chain connects TRBV7-8 to TRBJ1-6; no reliable D call. Germline-derived CDR1 and CDR2 are SGHVS and FQNEAQ. V was shortened by 1 base and J by 13 bases, with 11 bases between the two germline ends. The CDR3 is 13 residues long.

The chain couples TRBV18 to TRBJ1-4, with TRBD1 matching 11 bases. Per germline, CDR1 KGHSH and CDR2 LQKENI. J gave up 7 bases and V 6 bases, and 7 bases lay outside the gene matches. This CDR3 spans 15 amino acids. This CDR3 is CASSIIGQGAEKLFF. CDR3 nucleotides: TGTGCCAGCTCCATCATAGGACAGGGGGCTGAAAAACTGTTTTTT.

On this clone itself: The sample holds other DNA sequences that translate to the same CDR3. This chain uses TRBV28 with TRBJ1-5; TRBD1 aligns across 9 bases. V dropped 2 bases and J dropped 10; count of bases not matched to a gene: 9. The CDR3 totals 15 residues. The V gene's germline CDR1 is MDHEN and CDR2 SYDVKM. The chain's CDR3 is CASSLTGDRVQPQHF. The CDR3 DNA is TGTGCCAGCAGTTTAACTGGGGACAGGGTACAACCCCAGCATTTT.